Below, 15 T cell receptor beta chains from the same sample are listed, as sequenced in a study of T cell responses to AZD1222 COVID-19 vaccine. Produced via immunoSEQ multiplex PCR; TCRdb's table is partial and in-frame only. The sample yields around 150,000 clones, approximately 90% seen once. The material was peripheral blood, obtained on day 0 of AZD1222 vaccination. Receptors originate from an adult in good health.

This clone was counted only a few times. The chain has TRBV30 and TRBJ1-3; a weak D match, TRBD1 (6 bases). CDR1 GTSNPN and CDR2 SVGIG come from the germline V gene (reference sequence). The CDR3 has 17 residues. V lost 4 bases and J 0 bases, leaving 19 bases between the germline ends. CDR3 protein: CAWNGGTGATSGNTIYF. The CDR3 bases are TGTGCCTGGAACGGGGGGACGGGGGCCACCTCTGGAAACACCATATATTTT.

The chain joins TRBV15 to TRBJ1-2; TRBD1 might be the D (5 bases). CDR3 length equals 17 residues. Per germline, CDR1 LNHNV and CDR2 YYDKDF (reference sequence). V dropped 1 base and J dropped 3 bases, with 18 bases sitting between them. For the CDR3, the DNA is TGTGCCACCAGCAGAGCCTTTCGGGACGCAGAGGACTATGGCTACACCTTC. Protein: CATSRAFRDAEDYGYTF.

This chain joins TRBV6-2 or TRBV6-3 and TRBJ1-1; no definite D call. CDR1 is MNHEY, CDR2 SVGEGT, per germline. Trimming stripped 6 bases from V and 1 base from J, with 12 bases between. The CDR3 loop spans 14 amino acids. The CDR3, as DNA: TGTGCCAGCAGCCCACTAGGTGGGAACACTGAAGCTTTCTTT. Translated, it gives CASSPLGGNTEAFF.

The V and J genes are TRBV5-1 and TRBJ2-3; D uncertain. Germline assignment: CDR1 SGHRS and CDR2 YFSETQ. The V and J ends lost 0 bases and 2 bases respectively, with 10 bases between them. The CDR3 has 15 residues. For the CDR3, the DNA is TGCGCCAGCAGCTTGGAACTTAGAGACACAGATACGCAGTATTTT. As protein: CASSLELRDTDTQYF.

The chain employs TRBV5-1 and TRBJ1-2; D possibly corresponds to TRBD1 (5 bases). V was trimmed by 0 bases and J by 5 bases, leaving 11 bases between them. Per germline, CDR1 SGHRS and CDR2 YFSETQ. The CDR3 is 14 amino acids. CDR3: CASSLGDGTYGYTF. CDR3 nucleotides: TGCGCCAGCAGCTTGGGGGACGGCACTTATGGCTACACCTTC.

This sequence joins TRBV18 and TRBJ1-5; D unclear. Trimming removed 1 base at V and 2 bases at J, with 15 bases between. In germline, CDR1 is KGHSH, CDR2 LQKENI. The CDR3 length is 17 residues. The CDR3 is CASSPQGLRLGNQPQHF. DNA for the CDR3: TGTGCCAGCTCACCACAGGGTTTGAGGCTTGGCAATCAGCCCCAGCATTTT.

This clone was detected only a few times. CDR3 residues: CASSWPQAGTDRYTF. CDR3 DNA sequence: TGTGCCAGCAGCTGGCCCCAAGCCGGGACAGATCGCTACACCTTC. The genes are TRBV7-9 and TRBJ1-2; 7 bases line up with TRBD1. With 4 bases clipped from V and 9 bases from J, the junction kept 14 bases outside the gene matches. The CDR3 contains 15 residues. The germline gives CDR1 SEHNR, CDR2 FQNEAQ (reference sequence). Drawing the rest from reference TRBV7-9 and TRBJ1-2, the complete variable domain is DTGVSQNPRHKITKRGQNVTFRCDPISEHNRLYWYRQTLGQGPEFLTYFQNEAQLEKSRLLSDRFSAERPKGSFSTLEIQRTEQGDSAMYLCASSWPQAGTDRYTFGSGTRLTVV.

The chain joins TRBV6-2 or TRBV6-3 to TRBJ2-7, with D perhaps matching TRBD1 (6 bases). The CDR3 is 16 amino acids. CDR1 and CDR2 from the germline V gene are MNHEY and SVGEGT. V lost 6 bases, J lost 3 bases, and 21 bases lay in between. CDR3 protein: CASSLFLRDTVYEQYF. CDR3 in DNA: TGTGCCAGCAGCCTATTTCTACGGGACACGGTCTACGAGCAGTACTTC.

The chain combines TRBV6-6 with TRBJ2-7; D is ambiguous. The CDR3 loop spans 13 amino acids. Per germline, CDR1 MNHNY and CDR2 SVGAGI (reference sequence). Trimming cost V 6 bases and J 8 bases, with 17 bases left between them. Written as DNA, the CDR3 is TGTGCCAGCAGACTACAAACCAACAGCAAGCAGTACTTC. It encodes CASRLQTNSKQYF.

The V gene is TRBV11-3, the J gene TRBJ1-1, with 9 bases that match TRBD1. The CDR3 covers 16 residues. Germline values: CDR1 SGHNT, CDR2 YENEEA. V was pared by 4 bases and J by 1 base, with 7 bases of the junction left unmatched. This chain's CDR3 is CASSSGQGGRNTEAFF. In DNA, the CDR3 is TGTGCCAGCAGCTCGGGACAGGGTGGGAGGAACACTGAAGCTTTCTTT. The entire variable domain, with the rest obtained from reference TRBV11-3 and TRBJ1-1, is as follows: EAGVVQSPRYKIIEKKQPVAFWCNPISGHNTLYWYLQNLGQGPELLIRYENEEAVDDSQLPKDRFSAERLKGVDSTLKIQPAELGDSAVYLCASSSGQGGRNTEAFFGQGTRLTVV.

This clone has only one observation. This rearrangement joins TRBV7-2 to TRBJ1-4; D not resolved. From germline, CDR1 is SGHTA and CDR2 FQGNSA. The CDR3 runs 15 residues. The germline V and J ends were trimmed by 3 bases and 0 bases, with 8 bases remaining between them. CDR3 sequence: CASSLIRATNEKLFF. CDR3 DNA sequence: TGTGCCAGCAGCTTGATCCGTGCAACTAATGAAAAACTGTTTTTT.

The DNA for the CDR3 is TGCAGCGTTCGGGACGGAGGCCAATACTTC. Its translation is CSVRDGGQYF. The genes are TRBV29-1 and TRBJ2-7, with D perhaps assigned TRBD1 or TRBD2 (5 bases each). Germline-derived CDR1 and CDR2 are SQVTM and ANQGSEA. V shed 5 bases and J shed 13 bases, with 15 bases lying between them. CDR3 length: 10 residues.

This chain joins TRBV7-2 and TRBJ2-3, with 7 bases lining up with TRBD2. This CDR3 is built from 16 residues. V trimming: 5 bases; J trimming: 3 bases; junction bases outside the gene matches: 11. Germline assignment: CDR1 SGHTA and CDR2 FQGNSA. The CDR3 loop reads CASSLRVGGGTDTQYF. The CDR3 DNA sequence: TGTGCCAGCAGCCTAAGGGTGGGCGGGGGTACAGATACGCAGTATTTT.

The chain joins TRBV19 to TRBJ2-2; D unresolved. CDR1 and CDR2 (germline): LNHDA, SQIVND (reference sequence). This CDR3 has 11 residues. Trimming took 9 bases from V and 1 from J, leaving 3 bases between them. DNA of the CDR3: TGTGCCAGCGGGAACACCGGGGAGCTGTTTTTT. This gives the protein CASGNTGELFF.

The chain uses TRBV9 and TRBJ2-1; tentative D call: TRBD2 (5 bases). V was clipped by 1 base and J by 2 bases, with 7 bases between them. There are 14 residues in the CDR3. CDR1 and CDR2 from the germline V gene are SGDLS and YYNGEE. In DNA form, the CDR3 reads TGTGCCAGCAGCGTAAGCGGAACCTACAATGAGCAGTTCTTC. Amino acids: CASSVSGTYNEQFF.